The 25 T cell receptor beta chains reported below all come from one sample, sequenced in a study of control samples from healthy donors and cancer patients. The table came from immunoSEQ multiplex PCR; TCRdb's copy has only in-frame clones and leaves some out. The sample shows 95,000 to 150,000 clones, roughly 84% of them seen only once. Source material: blood. These receptors came from a man in his forties in good health.

The gene calls are TRBV7-6 and TRBJ1-6, with TRBD1 matching over 9 bases. The V gene end was trimmed by 4 bases and the J gene end by 6 bases; junction bases not matched to a gene: 7. This CDR3 has 16 residues. Germline CDR1 SGHVS, CDR2 FNYEAQ. CDR3 amino acids: CASSWDRERGNSPLHF. CDR3 bases: TGTGCCAGCAGCTGGGACAGGGAACGGGGTAATTCACCCCTCCACTTT.

The chain is built from TRBV10-2 and TRBJ2-3, with a possible D match to TRBD2 (6 bases). With 8 bases removed from V and 0 bases from J, the gap between germline ends came to 9 bases. The CDR3 spans 13 residues. Germline CDR1 reads WSHSY; CDR2 reads SAAADI. The DNA for the CDR3 is TGCGCCAGCGGCGGGGCTAGCACAGATACGCAGTATTTT. It is translated as CASGGASTDTQYF.

This rearrangement joins TRBV7-2 to TRBJ1-4; TRBD1 is a possible D gene (6 bases). The V end lost 5 bases, the J end lost 7 bases, and 20 bases lay between the germline ends. Germline CDR1 reads SGHTA; CDR2 reads FQGNSA. The CDR3 loop spans 16 amino acids. CDR3 amino acids: CASSPRLTGGGEKLFF. The CDR3 DNA reads as TGTGCCAGCAGCCCCCGGTTGACAGGCGGGGGTGAAAAACTGTTTTTT.

In this sample, this clone turned up a few times. This chain connects TRBV7-3 to TRBJ1-1, with a possible D match to TRBD1 (5 bases). The CDR3 is made up of 15 amino acids. CDR1 and CDR2 from the germline V gene are SGHTA and FQGTGA. Trimming removed 5 bases at V and 0 bases at J, with 13 bases between. CDR3 nucleotide sequence: TGTGCCAGCAGCGACGGGGCGTCAATGAACACTGAAGCTTTCTTT. Protein sequence: CASSDGASMNTEAFF.

As regards this clone: Other DNA sequences from this sample encode an identical CDR3 as well. The chain combines TRBV5-1 with TRBJ1-2; the D is unclear. Trimming took 1 base from V and 2 from J, leaving 6 bases between them. Germline lookup yields CDR1 SGHRS and CDR2 YFSETQ. The CDR3 loop spans 13 amino acids. The CDR3 here is CASSLSGNYGYTF. DNA of the CDR3: TGCGCCAGCAGCTTGTCAGGCAACTATGGCTACACCTTC.

The chain employs TRBV4-3 and TRBJ1-2, with D tentatively TRBD1 (6 bases). Trimming took off 4 bases at V and 4 bases at J, with 13 bases between the two ends. The germline gives CDR1 LGHNA, CDR2 YSLEER. This CDR3 contains 14 residues. This CDR3 is CASSPPGATYGYTF. The CDR3 nucleotides read TGCGCCAGCAGCCCGCCAGGGGCAACCTATGGCTACACCTTC.

The chain's CDR3 is CASRPPGLYNSPLHF. Here the CDR3 DNA reads TGTGCCAGCAGGCCTCCGGGACTATATAATTCACCCCTCCACTTT. The chain carries TRBV6-5 and TRBJ1-6; TRBD1 is a possible D gene (5 bases). The CDR3 spans 15 residues. The germline V gene has CDR1 MNHEY and CDR2 SVGAGI. With 6 bases removed from V and 4 bases from J, the gap between germline ends came to 13 bases.

V usage is TRBV27 and J usage is TRBJ1-6, with no clear D. Germline CDR1 and CDR2: MNHEY and SMNVEV (reference sequence). There are 15 residues in the CDR3. V lost 8 bases and J 4 bases, leaving 15 bases between the germline ends. This CDR3 is CASGSQVQYNSPLHF. DNA of the CDR3: TGTGCCAGCGGATCCCAAGTCCAATATAATTCACCCCTCCACTTT.

The V call is TRBV14, the J call TRBJ1-2; D is perhaps TRBD1 (5 bases). The V end was cut by 4 bases, the J end by 5 bases, with 8 bases between. The CDR3 extends over 12 amino acids. CDR1 SGHDN and CDR2 FVKESK come from the germline V gene. The CDR3 DNA reads as TGTGCCAGCAGCCTACAGGCGTATGGCTACACCTTC. Its translation is CASSLQAYGYTF.

This chain connects TRBV19 to TRBJ1-2; unclear D gene. There are 14 residues in the CDR3. CDR1 and CDR2 (germline): LNHDA, SQIVND (reference sequence). Trimming left V 3 bases short and J 0 bases short, with 8 bases between. The CDR3 DNA reads TGTGCCAGTAGTATGGTCGGGCCTAACTATGGCTACACCTTC. Protein sequence: CASSMVGPNYGYTF.

This clone appeared once. V gene TRBV7-2 combines with J gene TRBJ1-1; unclear D gene. The length of the CDR3 is 13 residues. Germline lookup yields CDR1 SGHTA and CDR2 FQGNSA. The V gene lost 2 bases and the J gene lost 4 bases, with 8 bases spanning the gap. This CDR3 is CASSLRVGTEAFF. The CDR3 coding sequence is TGTGCCAGCAGCTTAAGAGTTGGCACTGAAGCTTTCTTT. Filled out from reference TRBV7-2 and TRBJ1-1, the complete variable domain reads GAGVSQSPSNKVTEKGKDVELRCDPISGHTALYWYRQSLGQGLEFLIYFQGNSAPDKSGLPSDRFSAERTGGSVSTLTIQRTQQEDSAVYLCASSLRVGTEAFFGQGTRLTVV.

In nucleotides, the CDR3 is TGTGCCAGCAGGAAGCGTTCGGGGGAAAAACTGTTTTTT. Its translation is CASRKRSGEKLFF. This chain joins TRBV7-9 and TRBJ1-4; no firm D call. There are 13 residues in the CDR3. The germline V gene encodes CDR1 SEHNR and CDR2 FQNEAQ (reference sequence). Trimming removed 6 bases from V and 8 bases from J, with 13 bases in between.

The chain couples TRBV30 to TRBJ1-1; no clear D gene. This CDR3 has 14 amino acids. Trimming shortened V by 0 bases and J by 6 bases, and 14 bases separated the two germline ends. From germline, CDR1 is GTSNPN and CDR2 SVGIG (reference sequence). CDR3 in DNA: TGTGCCTGGAGTGTAGAGCGATGGGGAGCTGAAGCTTTCTTT. Amino acid sequence: CAWSVERWGAEAFF. Drawing the rest from reference TRBV30 and TRBJ1-1, the complete variable domain is SQTIHQWPATLVQPVGSPLSLECTVEGTSNPNLYWYRQAAGRGLQLLFYSVGIGQISSEVPQNLSASRPQDRQFILSSKKLLLSDSGFYLCAWSVERWGAEAFFGQGTRLTVV.

This clone has just one count. The gene calls are TRBV3-1 (or the pseudogene TRBV3-2) and TRBJ2-5; possibly TRBD1 for D (6 bases). The CDR3 has 13 residues. V lost 8 bases and J lost 5, with 15 bases in between. Germline CDR1 and CDR2: LGHDT and YNNKEL (reference sequence). The CDR3 coding sequence is TGTGCCAGCCACGGACTTAGGGGGGAGACCCAGTACTTC. This gives the protein CASHGLRGETQYF.

This clone was observed a handful of times. The chain carries TRBV6-5 and TRBJ2-5; tentatively, D is TRBD1 or TRBD2 (6 bases each). The germline gives CDR1 MNHEY, CDR2 SVGAGI. Trimming shortened V by 7 bases and J by 1 base, and 13 bases separated the two germline ends. The CDR3 consists of 14 residues. The CDR3 DNA reads TGTGCCAGCATGGTCGGGGGCCCCCAAGAGACCCAGTACTTC. Protein product: CASMVGGPQETQYF.

The chain employs TRBV12-3 or TRBV12-4 and TRBJ1-1; 7 nucleotides line up with TRBD1. V lost 4 bases to trimming and J lost 6 bases; unmatched junction nucleotides: 5. The CDR3 totals 13 residues. DNA for the CDR3: TGTGCCAGCAGTTGGGAGACAGGGCCTGAAGCTTTCTTT. Its protein is CASSWETGPEAFF.

The J gene is TRBJ1-1, the V gene TRBV7-6; D may be TRBD1 (5 bases). Per the germline V gene, CDR1 is SGHVS and CDR2 is FNYEAQ. V was shortened by 5 bases and J by 5 bases, with 12 bases between the two germline ends. The CDR3 runs 13 residues. CDR3 bases: TGTGCCAGCAGCCAGGGTGGTCGGACTGAAGCTTTCTTT. Amino acid sequence: CASSQGGRTEAFF. Full variable domain (outside the CDR3, taken from reference TRBV7-6 and TRBJ1-1): GAGVSQSPRYKVTKRGQDVALRCDPISGHVSLYWYRQALGQGPEFLTYFNYEAQQDKSGLPNDRFSAERPEGSISTLTIQRTEQRDSAMYRCASSQGGRTEAFFGQGTRLTVV.

CDR3 region: CASSRGLAGGSTDTQYF. Here the CDR3 DNA reads TGTGCCAGCAGCCGGGGACTAGCGGGGGGGAGCACAGATACGCAGTATTTT. The chain employs TRBV7-8 and TRBJ2-3, with 16 bases lining up with TRBD2. With V trimmed by 5 bases and J by 0 bases, 2 bases remained unmatched. CDR1 SGHVS and CDR2 FQNEAQ come from the germline V gene. The CDR3 is 17 residues long.

The chain carries TRBV10-3 and TRBJ1-4; no definite D call. Trimming cost V 5 bases and J 4 bases, with 8 bases left between them. Germline-derived CDR1 and CDR2 are ENHRY and SYGVKD. This CDR3 contains 13 residues. The CDR3 nucleotides are TGTGCCATCAGTCAGATCCTTAATGAAAAACTGTTTTTT. It is translated as CAISQILNEKLFF.

This clone was counted once. This same CDR3 is encoded by further DNA sequences in the sample. The chain carries TRBV6-5 and TRBJ1-3; no firm D call. The CDR3 runs 13 residues. Germline assignment: CDR1 MNHEY and CDR2 SVGAGI. Trimming shortened V by 6 bases and J by 1 base, and 7 bases separated the two germline ends. This CDR3 is CASSRGSGNTIYF. DNA of the CDR3: TGTGCCAGCAGCCGCGGGTCTGGAAACACCATATATTTT.

J is TRBJ1-2 and V is TRBV4-1; 12 nucleotides align to TRBD1. Unmatched junction bases numbered 7, after V lost 3 bases and J lost 5 bases. In germline, CDR1 is MGHRA, CDR2 YSYEKL. This CDR3 region has 16 residues. CDR3 coding DNA: TGCGCCAGCAGCCACACTCCGGGACAGGGGGCTTATGGCTACACCTTC. Its translation: CASSHTPGQGAYGYTF.

This chain links TRBV7-9 with TRBJ2-2; TRBD1 matches 8 bases. Germline trimming cut 1 base from V and 9 bases from J; bases unmatched to any gene: 10. Germline CDR1 reads SEHNR; CDR2 reads FQNEAQ (reference sequence). The CDR3 contains 16 residues. CDR3 DNA: TGTGCCAGCAGCTTAGTGGCAGGGGGCGTCGCCAGGGAGCTGTTTTTT. Translation: CASSLVAGGVARELFF.

The CDR3 sequence: CASSLWQGTGELFF. In DNA, the CDR3 is TGTGCCAGCAGTTTATGGCAGGGGACCGGGGAGCTGTTTTTT. The chain uses TRBV27 and TRBJ2-2, with D possibly TRBD1 on 6 matching bases. Germline V lookup: CDR1 MNHEY, CDR2 SMNVEV (reference sequence). The CDR3 spans 14 residues. The ends were cut back, 1 base at V and 5 bases at J, with 8 bases in the middle.

This clone was detected a few times. The chain joins TRBV4-3 to TRBJ1-2; no clear D. Germline lookup yields CDR1 LGHNA and CDR2 YSLEER. The CDR3 runs to 15 residues. Trimming took off 0 bases at V and 6 bases at J, with 14 bases between the two ends. Here the CDR3 reads CASSQDVLSRNGYTF. The CDR3 coding sequence is TGCGCCAGCAGCCAAGATGTTTTGAGCCGAAATGGCTACACCTTC.

The genes are TRBV5-4 and TRBJ2-7; D is undetermined. The germline V gene has CDR1 SGHNT and CDR2 YYREEE (reference sequence). Trimming took 0 bases from V and 0 from J, leaving 7 bases between them. This CDR3 comprises 14 residues. CDR3 residues: CASSLGRSSYEQYF. In nucleotides, the CDR3 is TGTGCCAGCAGCTTGGGCAGGAGCTCCTACGAGCAGTACTTC.